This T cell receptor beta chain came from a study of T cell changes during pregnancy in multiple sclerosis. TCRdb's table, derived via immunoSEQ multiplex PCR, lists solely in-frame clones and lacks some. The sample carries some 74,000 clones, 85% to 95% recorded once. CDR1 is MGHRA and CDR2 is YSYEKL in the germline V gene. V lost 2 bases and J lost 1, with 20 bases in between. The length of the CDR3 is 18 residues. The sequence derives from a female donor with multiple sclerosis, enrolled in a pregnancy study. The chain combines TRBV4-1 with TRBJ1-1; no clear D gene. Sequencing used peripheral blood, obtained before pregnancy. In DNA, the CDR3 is TGCGCCAGCAGCCAATTGGACTTGATCCCAATCCCGAACACTGAAGCTTTCTTT. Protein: CASSQLDLIPIPNTEAFF.